Below, 10 T cell receptor beta chains from the same sample are listed, as sequenced in a study of T-cell reconstitution after alpha-beta-depleted transplantation in children (dated by TCRdb to about 2016). Per the publication, the treatment or condition label means: allogeneic hematopoietic cell transplantation with graft depleted of TCRalphabeta T cells and CD19 B cells. The library relied on PCR. This sample was sequenced with an Illumina HiSeq 2500. Molecular barcoding was employed in the preparation of TCR libraries, with unique molecular identifiers being used to normalize TCRbeta repertoire quantification. Using fastp at Q25 and MiXCR, TCRdb reprocessed the public reads and kept productive beta chains. Every distinct CDR3 protein forms one entry, paired with its most common genes and DNA. Recorded for this sample are approximately 200,000 distinct CDR3 sequences; approximately 6.8% of them occurred a single time. The ten largest clones add up to around 4.1% of the sample.

Material: PBMCs, obtained before TCRalphabeta/CD19-depleted stem cell transplant. Receptors were obtained from a girl under three years old with combined immunodeficiency, due to receive a stem cell transplant.

This clonotype was picked up many times. The chain's CDR3 is CSAGRQGLYAERDSPLHF. CDR3 nucleotide sequence: TGCAGTGCTGGAAGACAAGGGCTGTACGCCGAACGTGATTCACCCCTCCACTTT. The V call is TRBV20-1, the J call TRBJ1-6; no reliable D call. Germline values: CDR1 DFQATT, CDR2 SNEGSKA (reference sequence). Trimming took off 5 bases at V and 8 bases at J, with 28 bases between the two ends. CDR3 length: 18 amino acids.

The chain joins TRBV20-1 to TRBJ2-5, with D possibly called TRBD1 or TRBD2 (5 bases each). Trimming cost V 4 bases and J 4 bases, with 22 bases left between them. Germline CDR1 is DFQATT and CDR2 is SNEGSKA (reference sequence). The CDR3 contains 16 residues. CDR3 sequence: CSAKSVGTGPAETQYF. In nucleotides, the CDR3 is TGCAGTGCTAAATCGGTGGGAACGGGACCCGCAGAGACCCAGTACTTC.

This clonotype was counted many times. The CDR3 nucleotides read TGTGCCAGCAGCCAAGTAGGAGGGGGCACTGAAGCTTTCTTT. Translation: CASSQVGGGTEAFF. The chain has TRBV3-1 and TRBJ1-1; D is possibly TRBD1 (6 bases). The CDR3 loop spans 14 amino acids. Between the trimmed V and J ends, which lost 1 base and 4 bases, there was a span of 10 bases. The germline gives CDR1 LGHDT, CDR2 YNNKEL (reference sequence).

This clonotype came up many times. The chain links TRBV6-2 or TRBV6-3 to TRBJ2-2; TRBD2 agrees at 8 bases. V shed 0 bases, J shed 1 base, and the junction held 7 bases outside the gene matches. CDR1 and CDR2 (germline): MNHEY, SVGEGT. CDR3 length: 18 amino acids. The CDR3 bases are TGTGCCAGCAGTTACTCGATTCTACTAGCGGAGAACACCGGGGAGCTGTTTTTT. This codes for CASSYSILLAENTGELFF.

This clonotype was counted ten times or more. The genes are TRBV11-2 and TRBJ1-1; 11 bases agree with TRBD1. The CDR3 length is 15 residues. Germline lookup yields CDR1 SGHAT and CDR2 FQNNGV. V shed 5 bases and J 10 bases; nucleotides not matched to a gene: 12. CDR3 bases: TGTGCCAGCAGCCGCAGGACAGGGGGCGATTTGGGAGCTTTCTTT. This translates into CASSRRTGGDLGAFF.

Ten or more counts support this clonotype. The V call is TRBV6-2 or TRBV6-3, the J call TRBJ2-1, with 8 bases that match TRBD1. CDR3 size: 15 residues. With V trimmed by 5 bases and J by 4 bases, 7 bases remained unmatched. Germline CDR1 is MNHEY and CDR2 is SVGEGT. The CDR3 bases are TGTGCCAGCAGTATACCGGGACAGGCGTACAATGAGCAGTTCTTC. It specifies CASSIPGQAYNEQFF.

This clonotype was counted between two and nine times. Sequence at one end of the junction differs from germline and may be a read error. The chain recombines TRBV24-1 with TRBJ2-1, with TRBD1 identical over 9 bases. The CDR3 is made up of 13 amino acids. The germline CDR1 and CDR2 sequences are KGHDR and SFDVKD. The CDR3 nucleotides are TGTGCCACCAGTGACCTGAGGACAGGGGCCGAGGTCTTC. Protein product: CATSDLRTGAEVF.

This clonotype showed up many times. The V and J genes are TRBV16 and TRBJ2-1, with 7 bases fitting TRBD2. Germline trimming cut 8 bases from V and 9 bases from J; bases unmatched to any gene: 13. This CDR3 region has 14 residues. Germline loops: CDR1 KGHSY, CDR2 FQNENV. The CDR3 DNA reads TGTGCCAGCCCTACCGGGACGGCTAGCGGTGAGCAGTTCTTC. This translates into CASPTGTASGEQFF.

Many counts were recorded for this clonotype. CDR3 loop: CATSPRQVSYEQYF. In DNA, the CDR3 is TGTGCCACCAGCCCACGCCAGGTTTCCTACGAGCAGTACTTC. The J gene is TRBJ2-7, the V gene TRBV15; D is undetermined. CDR1 LNHNV and CDR2 YYDKDF come from the germline V gene (reference sequence). V was pared by 5 bases and J by 1 base, with 12 bases between. The CDR3 length is 14 residues.

Ten or more counts support this clonotype. The rearrangement links TRBV12-5 to TRBJ1-3; D is uncertain. Germline V gene sequence: CDR1 LGHNT, CDR2 FRNRAP. The ends were cut back, 7 bases at V and 0 bases at J, with 13 bases in the middle. The CDR3 spans 15 residues. This CDR3 is CASASGRSSGNTIYF. CDR3 nucleotides: TGTGCTAGTGCTAGCGGGAGAAGCTCTGGAAACACCATATATTTT.